The clone carrying this T cell receptor beta chain has only a few counts. The antigen remains undetermined. The trim removed 1 base at V and 2 bases at J, leaving 11 bases unmatched. Per germline, CDR1 SGHAT and CDR2 FQNNGV. The CDR3 has 18 amino acids. TCR beta VDJ and CDR3 profiles were obtained from a genomic DNA template. MiXCR, run by TCRdb on the reads, gives a single entry per CDR3 protein. Of approximately 160,000 distinct CDR3 sequences in the sample, 35% to 55% were seen once. These data are taken from a study of CD8+CD57+ T cells in acquired aplastic anemia. Study-level points and caveats: Common to patients and controls were roughly 30 CD8+ CDR3 sequences.

The clonotype was recovered from a human donor in good health. The chain couples TRBV11-2 to TRBJ1-2, with TRBD1 matching 9 bases. The sample consisted of sorted CD4+, CD8+, or CD8+CD57+ T cells (not recorded which) from PBMCs. CDR3 amino acids: CASSLVNRGRTTNYGYTF. In nucleotides, the CDR3 is TGTGCCAGCAGCTTAGTAAACAGGGGGCGAACCACGAACTATGGCTACACCTTC. Together with reference TRBV11-2 and TRBJ1-2, the CDR3 gives the full variable domain: EAGVAQSPRYKIIEKRQSVAFWCNPISGHATLYWYQQILGQGPKLLIQFQNNGVVDDSQLPKDRFSAERLKGVDSTLKIQPAKLEDSAVYLCASSLVNRGRTTNYGYTFGSGTRLTVV.